The 10 T cell receptor beta chains below were found in one sample sequenced in a study of chemoradiotherapy in HPV16-positive cancers. Some clones are missing from TCRdb's copy, which holds only in-frame ones; the method was immunoSEQ multiplex PCR. The sample has approximately 13,000 clones, 65% to 80% seen once; the top ten hold less than 8.5%. The sample was collected from a patient who underwent chemoradiotherapy. All receptors derive from a human donor with HPV-associated anogenital cancer.

The chain combines TRBV19 with TRBJ1-1; D is unclear. CDR1 and CDR2 (germline): LNHDA, SQIVND (reference sequence). The V and J ends lost 5 bases and 5 bases respectively, with 18 bases between them. This CDR3 has 15 amino acids. For the CDR3, the DNA is TGTGCCAGTAGTCCTTGGTCGGGGTATAGTACTGAAGCTTTCTTT. Translating it yields CASSPWSGYSTEAFF.

The rearrangement joins TRBV15 to TRBJ2-7; D is unclear. V was trimmed by 1 base and J by 4 bases, leaving 8 bases between them. Germline CDR1 reads LNHNV; CDR2 reads YYDKDF (reference sequence). The CDR3 has 13 amino acids. In nucleotides, the CDR3 is TGTGCCACCAGCAGAGGTTCGACGTACGAGCAGTACTTC. It specifies CATSRGSTYEQYF.

The chain combines TRBV4-2 with TRBJ1-2, with TRBD1 identical over 11 bases. The germline gives CDR1 LGHNA, CDR2 YNFKEQ. The CDR3 is 17 residues long. The J segment lost 4 bases and the V segment lost 0 bases, leaving 7 bases of the junction unmatched. The CDR3 DNA follows: TGTGCCAGCAGCCAAGAACAGGGGACAGGGGGAATCTATGGCTACACCTTC. Translating it yields CASSQEQGTGGIYGYTF.

The chain couples TRBV30 to TRBJ2-3; 12 nucleotides agree with TRBD2. V shed 1 base and J 4 bases; nucleotides not matched to a gene: 0. Germline lookup yields CDR1 GTSNPN and CDR2 SVGIG (reference sequence). CDR3 length equals 14 residues. Written as DNA, the CDR3 is TGTGCCTGGAGTGGACTAGCGGGAGCAGATACGCAGTATTTT. Amino acids: CAWSGLAGADTQYF.

The chain is built from TRBV6-4 and TRBJ2-1; 12 nucleotides agree with TRBD1. Germline-derived CDR1 and CDR2 are MRHNA and SNTAGT. Trimming took 2 bases from V and 8 from J; bases not matched to a gene: 1. This CDR3 is built from 14 residues. The CDR3: CASSDGTGGDEQFF. The DNA of the CDR3 is TGTGCCAGCAGTGACGGGACAGGGGGCGATGAGCAGTTCTTC.

V is TRBV19 and J is TRBJ1-1, with D possibly being TRBD1 (6 bases). Germline V lookup: CDR1 LNHDA, CDR2 SQIVND (reference sequence). This CDR3 is built from 13 residues. V was trimmed by 4 bases and J by 6 bases, leaving 12 bases between them. CDR3 amino acids: CASSTQQGSEAFF. The CDR3 bases are TGTGCCAGTAGTACGCAACAGGGTTCTGAAGCTTTCTTT.

By share of the sample, this clone is medium-sized. The genes are TRBV9 and TRBJ2-1, with 8 bases lining up with TRBD2. CDR3 size: 14 residues. V dropped 4 bases and J dropped 6; count of bases not matched to a gene: 6. Germline V gene data show CDR1 as SGDLS and CDR2 as YYNGEE. The CDR3 loop is CASSTSGGGNEQFF. The DNA of the CDR3 is TGTGCCAGCAGCACCTCCGGGGGGGGCAATGAGCAGTTCTTC. Looking up the rest from reference TRBV9 and TRBJ2-1 gives the full variable domain: DSGVTQTPKHLITATGQRVTLRCSPRSGDLSVYWYQQSLDQGLQFLIQYYNGEERAKGNILERFSAQQFPDLHSELNLSSLELGDSALYFCASSTSGGGNEQFFGPGTRLTVL.

The gene calls are TRBV28 and TRBJ1-5; 7 bases are shared with TRBD1. CDR3 length: 13 amino acids. Germline V CDR1 and CDR2: MDHEN, SYDVKM. V dropped 7 bases and J dropped 7; count of bases not matched to a gene: 7. In nucleotides, the CDR3 is TGTGCCAGCAAAGGACAGGCAAGACAGCCCCAGCATTTT. Translating gives CASKGQARQPQHF.

This chain connects TRBV6-4 to TRBJ2-2, with a tentative D call TRBD1 (6 bases). Germline CDR1 and CDR2: MRHNA and SNTAGT. Trimming cost V 3 bases and J 4 bases, with 12 bases left between them. The CDR3 extends over 15 amino acids. CDR3 DNA sequence: TGTGCCAGCAGTGAGGAACAGGGCGGCACCGGGGAGCTGTTTTTT. This gives the protein CASSEEQGGTGELFF.

In its sample, this clone was seen a few times. This chain joins TRBV4-2 and TRBJ2-7, with 9 bases lining up with TRBD2. The germline gives CDR1 LGHNA, CDR2 YNFKEQ. The junction had 0 bases not matched to a gene; V was cut back by 0 bases and J by 0 bases. The CDR3 runs to 15 residues. CDR3 protein: CASSQDSGSSYEQYF. DNA for the CDR3: TGTGCCAGCAGCCAAGATAGCGGGAGCTCCTACGAGCAGTACTTC.